This T cell receptor (beta chain) was documented in a study of cytomegalovirus exposure and HLA in healthy donors. Comments on this clone: The antigen is undetermined.

General study findings and limits: The study labeled 180 or so TCR beta chains cytomegalovirus-associated.

Using immunoSEQ multiplex PCR, the repertoire was profiled, and TCRdb retains in-frame clones only, with some absent. The sample holds about 170,000 clones, 86% seen once. CDR1 SGHTA and CDR2 FQGNSA come from the germline V gene. The germline V and J ends were trimmed by 3 bases and 0 bases, with 9 bases remaining between them. CDR3 size: 15 residues. The rearrangement links TRBV7-2 to TRBJ1-3, with unresolved D. The material sequenced was PBMCs. The clonotype originates from a woman in her 30s in good health and CMV-seronegative. CDR3 residues: CASSFNTFSGNTIYF. The CDR3 nucleotides are TGTGCCAGCAGCTTTAACACCTTCTCTGGAAACACCATATATTTT.